Listed below are T cell receptor beta chains from one sample, sequenced in a study of blood T cells in healthy people across ages. MiXCR, run by TCRdb on the 5' RACE reads, gives a single entry per CDR3 protein. The sample includes around 850,000 distinct CDR3 sequences, roughly 40% of them seen just once. Sequenced: blood. The receptors come from a man between 18 and 35 years old in good health. Each CDR3 is given with its conserved first and last residue. Each record gives: CDR3 protein, CDR3 DNA, V gene, J gene, D gene, clone size. The D gene is left open where the match is weak. Only some rows state a clone size, as once, few, many or a class for expanded clones.

CDR3 protein: CASSQGASTNEKLFF
CDR3 DNA: TGTGCCAGCAGCCAGGGGGCTTCGACTAATGAAAAACTGTTTTTT
V gene: TRBV12-3/TRBV12-4
J gene: TRBJ1-4
D gene: TRBD1
clone size: -

CDR3 protein: CASSPQVGVNEKLFF
CDR3 DNA: TGTGCCAGCAGCCCCCAGGTGGGGGTTAATGAAAAACTGTTTTTT
V gene: TRBV7-2
J gene: TRBJ1-4
D gene: -
clone size: -

CDR3 protein: CASSRADGDNYGYTF
CDR3 DNA: TGTGCCAGCAGCCGAGCGGACGGAGATAACTATGGCTACACCTTC
V gene: TRBV4-2
J gene: TRBJ1-2
D gene: -
clone size: -

CDR3 protein: CAISEGTIQETQYF
CDR3 DNA: TGTGCCATCAGTGAAGGGACTATACAAGAGACCCAGTACTTC
V gene: TRBV10-3
J gene: TRBJ2-5
D gene: TRBD2
clone size: many

CDR3 protein: CSAAWGGRTDTQYF
CDR3 DNA: TGCAGTGCCGCGTGGGGGGGGCGCACAGATACGCAGTATTTT
V gene: TRBV20-1
J gene: TRBJ2-3
D gene: -
clone size: -

CDR3 protein: CSARDLENQPQHF
CDR3 DNA: TGCAGTGCTAGAGATTTGGAGAATCAGCCCCAGCATTTT
V gene: TRBV20-1
J gene: TRBJ1-5
D gene: -
clone size: -

CDR3 protein: CASSQGGLDYTDTQYF
CDR3 DNA: TGCGCCAGCAGCCAGGGGGGCCTTGACTACACAGATACGCAGTATTTT
V gene: TRBV4-3
J gene: TRBJ2-3
D gene: -
clone size: many

CDR3 protein: CASSGTGGYEQFF
CDR3 DNA: TGTGCCAGCAGCGGGACAGGGGGATATGAGCAGTTCTTC
V gene: TRBV28
J gene: TRBJ2-1
D gene: TRBD1
clone size: -

CDR3 protein: CASSPQGSMDGYTF
CDR3 DNA: TGTGCCAGCAGCCCGCAGGGATCGATGGATGGCTACACCTTC
V gene: TRBV6-5
J gene: TRBJ1-2
D gene: -
clone size: -

CDR3 protein: CASSRGFREAFF
CDR3 DNA: TGTGCCAGCAGCCGAGGGTTTCGGGAAGCTTTCTTT
V gene: TRBV12-3/TRBV12-4
J gene: TRBJ1-1
D gene: -
clone size: -

CDR3 protein: CASSQDPGTGGFGQFF
CDR3 DNA: TGTGCCAGCAGCCAAGACCCCGGGACAGGGGGCTTTGGGCAGTTCTTC
V gene: TRBV4-2
J gene: TRBJ2-1
D gene: TRBD1
clone size: -

CDR3 protein: CSAQGAPYSNQPQHF
CDR3 DNA: TGCAGTGCCCAGGGGGCCCCGTATAGCAATCAGCCCCAGCATTTT
V gene: TRBV20-1
J gene: TRBJ1-5
D gene: TRBD1
clone size: -

CDR3 protein: CASSPRGQGEETQYF
CDR3 DNA: TGTGCTAGCAGCCCAAGGGGACAGGGGGAAGAGACCCAGTACTTC
V gene: TRBV7-7
J gene: TRBJ2-5
D gene: TRBD1
clone size: few

CDR3 protein: CATSRGTSGASSSYNEQYF
CDR3 DNA: TGTGCCACCAGCAGAGGGACTAGCGGTGCTTCCAGCTCCTACAATGAGCAGTACTTC
V gene: TRBV15
J gene: TRBJ2-7
D gene: TRBD2
clone size: -

CDR3 protein: CASSILGGTEAFF
CDR3 DNA: -
V gene: TRBV6-5
J gene: TRBJ1-1
D gene: -
clone size: -

CDR3 protein: CASSDQNPKLFF
CDR3 DNA: TGTGCCAGCAGTGATCAAAACCCAAAACTGTTTTTT
V gene: TRBV2
J gene: TRBJ1-4
D gene: -
clone size: few

CDR3 protein: CASSQDESGREKLFF
CDR3 DNA: TGCGCCAGCAGCCAAGATGAATCAGGGAGGGAAAAACTGTTTTTT
V gene: TRBV4-1
J gene: TRBJ1-4
D gene: -
clone size: -

CDR3 protein: CAIRAGAGLDTQYF
CDR3 DNA: TGTGCCATCAGGGCAGGGGCAGGTTTGGATACGCAGTATTTT
V gene: TRBV10-3
J gene: TRBJ2-3
D gene: -
clone size: once

CDR3 protein: CASSLGSGQGYGYTF
CDR3 DNA: TGTGCCAGCAGCTTAGGTTCCGGACAGGGCTATGGCTACACCTTC
V gene: TRBV7-2
J gene: TRBJ1-2
D gene: TRBD1
clone size: many

CDR3 protein: CSVTGQGRHGHTF
CDR3 DNA: TGCAGCGTCACCGGACAGGGCAGGCATGGCCACACCTTC
V gene: TRBV29-1
J gene: TRBJ1-2
D gene: TRBD1
clone size: -

CDR3 protein: CASSFLGGSESYGYTF
CDR3 DNA: TGTGCCAGCAGTTTTTTAGGAGGCTCAGAGTCATATGGCTACACCTTC
V gene: TRBV12-3/TRBV12-4
J gene: TRBJ1-2
D gene: -
clone size: few

CDR3 protein: CASSRRKDQETQYF
CDR3 DNA: TGTGCCAGCAGCCGCCGGAAGGATCAAGAGACCCAGTACTTC
V gene: TRBV7-2
J gene: TRBJ2-5
D gene: -
clone size: -

CDR3 protein: CAWNEQFF
CDR3 DNA: TGTGCCTGGAATGAGCAGTTCTTC
V gene: TRBV30
J gene: TRBJ2-1
D gene: -
clone size: few

CDR3 protein: CASSVRGQSDEQFF
CDR3 DNA: TGTGCCAGCAGCGTAAGGGGGCAGTCAGATGAGCAGTTCTTC
V gene: TRBV7-2
J gene: TRBJ2-1
D gene: TRBD1
clone size: -

CDR3 protein: CSVGRRLNPGELFF
CDR3 DNA: TGCAGCGTTGGCAGGAGACTCAACCCCGGGGAGCTGTTTTTT
V gene: TRBV29-1
J gene: TRBJ2-2
D gene: -
clone size: -

CDR3 protein: CASAAAAWNTEAFF
CDR3 DNA: TGTGCCAGCGCTGCGGCCGCTTGGAACACTGAAGCTTTCTTT
V gene: TRBV12-3/TRBV12-4
J gene: TRBJ1-1
D gene: -
clone size: -

CDR3 protein: CAHSLYSGETDTQYF
CDR3 DNA: TGTGCCCACAGCTTATATAGCGGGGAGACAGATACGCAGTATTTT
V gene: TRBV7-9
J gene: TRBJ2-3
D gene: TRBD2
clone size: -

CDR3 protein: CASSLGPANYGYTF
CDR3 DNA: TGTGCCAGCAGCTTGGGCCCAGCTAACTATGGCTACACCTTC
V gene: TRBV5-6
J gene: TRBJ1-2
D gene: -
clone size: many

CDR3 protein: CASSQEGQGLNQPQHF
CDR3 DNA: TGCGCCAGCAGCCAAGAAGGGCAGGGTCTGAATCAGCCCCAGCATTTT
V gene: TRBV4-1
J gene: TRBJ1-5
D gene: -
clone size: -

CDR3 protein: CASSLLRSETQFF
CDR3 DNA: TGTGCCAGCAGCCTACTGAGGTCAGAGACCCAGTTCTTC
V gene: TRBV3-1
J gene: TRBJ2-1
D gene: -
clone size: -

CDR3 protein: CASSTDWTGLDGYTF
CDR3 DNA: TGTGCCAGCAGTACAGATTGGACAGGGTTGGATGGCTACACCTTC
V gene: TRBV27
J gene: TRBJ1-2
D gene: TRBD1
clone size: -

CDR3 protein: CATSGTGAGELFF
CDR3 DNA: TGTGCCACCAGTGGGACAGGGGCCGGGGAGCTGTTTTTT
V gene: TRBV24-1
J gene: TRBJ2-2
D gene: TRBD1
clone size: -

CDR3 protein: CASRPGLAVDNEQFF
CDR3 DNA: TGTGCCAGCAGGCCAGGACTAGCGGTCGACAATGAGCAGTTCTTC
V gene: TRBV6-2/TRBV6-3
J gene: TRBJ2-1
D gene: TRBD2
clone size: many

CDR3 protein: CASSLGQDLGEKLFF
CDR3 DNA: TGTGCCAGCAGCTTAGGCCAGGACTTAGGGGAAAAACTGTTTTTT
V gene: TRBV7-2
J gene: TRBJ1-4
D gene: -
clone size: few

CDR3 protein: CASSSRSSSGDTDTQYF
CDR3 DNA: TGTGCCAGCAGCTCTAGATCGTCTAGCGGGGACACAGATACGCAGTATTTT
V gene: TRBV7-9
J gene: TRBJ2-3
D gene: TRBD2
clone size: -

CDR3 protein: CASSSPLAEGIEQFF
CDR3 DNA: TGTGCCAGCAGTTCCCCGCTGGCTGAGGGAATTGAGCAGTTCTTC
V gene: TRBV28
J gene: TRBJ2-1
D gene: -
clone size: -